The 29 T cell receptor beta chains listed next were all sequenced from one sample in a study of T-cell memory formation after mild COVID-19. Each CDR3 protein is one row after TCRdb ran MiXCR on the 5' RACE reads. In the table there are approximately 580,000 distinct CDR3 sequences, about 20% of which are singletons. Sample: PBMCs or a T cell subset sorted from them (not recorded which). These receptors came from an adult woman who had mild COVID-19 (a few samples of this study predate the infection). Cell type and time point are not known.

The chain uses TRBV20-1 and TRBJ1-2; D is uncertain. Trimming removed 6 bases from V and 0 bases from J, with 11 bases in between. Germline values: CDR1 DFQATT, CDR2 SNEGSKA (reference sequence). The length of the CDR3 is 13 residues. In nucleotides, the CDR3 is TGCAGTGCGTCCCCCGGGACTAACTATGGCTACACCTTC. It is translated as CSASPGTNYGYTF.

V and J are TRBV18 and TRBJ1-2; D gene ambiguous. The CDR3 runs to 15 residues. Germline V gene data show CDR1 as KGHSH and CDR2 as LQKENI. Trimming stripped 2 bases from V and 8 bases from J, with 18 bases between. CDR3 protein: CASSPTPSGYGGYTF. The CDR3 region has the DNA TGTGCCAGCTCACCAACCCCCAGCGGATACGGGGGCTACACCTTC.

The table lists this clonotype with a few counts. The rearrangement joins TRBV12-3 or TRBV12-4 to TRBJ1-1; 9 bases agree with TRBD1. The V segment lost 5 bases and the J segment 4 bases; nucleotides outside the gene matches: 8. The CDR3 spans 15 residues. CDR3 residues: CASSTRDRVGTEAFF. CDR3 DNA: TGTGCCAGCAGTACCCGGGACAGGGTGGGCACTGAAGCTTTCTTT.

This clonotype was seen more than once but under ten times. This sequence joins TRBV2 and TRBJ2-2; TRBD1 matches 9 bases. The CDR3 sequence is 13 residues long. Germline trimming cut 6 bases from V and 8 bases from J; bases unmatched to any gene: 4. Germline loops: CDR1 SNHLY, CDR2 FYNNEI. CDR3 amino acids: CASRGQGGGELFF. Written as DNA, the CDR3 is TGTGCCAGCAGGGGACAGGGAGGTGGGGAGCTGTTTTTT.

This sequence joins TRBV19 and TRBJ2-6; D perhaps matches TRBD1 (5 bases). Trimming left V 5 bases short and J 4 bases short, with 18 bases between. The germline CDR1 and CDR2 sequences are LNHDA and SQIVND (reference sequence). The CDR3 runs 17 residues. DNA for the CDR3: TGTGCCAGTAGTCACCGAGCCAGGGTCGCCGGGGCCAACGTCCTGACTTTC. This translates into CASSHRARVAGANVLTF.

In its sample, this clonotype was seen a few times. J is TRBJ2-1 and V is TRBV24-1; tentatively, D is TRBD1 (6 bases). This CDR3 is 16 amino acids long. From germline, CDR1 is KGHDR and CDR2 SFDVKD. V was clipped by 6 bases and J by 7 bases, with 21 bases between them. CDR3 sequence: CATSPRFGTKRNEQFF. Written as DNA, the CDR3 is TGTGCCACCAGTCCTCGGTTTGGGACAAAGAGGAATGAGCAGTTCTTC.

This clonotype was observed a handful of times. This chain joins TRBV7-8 and TRBJ2-7, with D possibly being TRBD1 or TRBD2 (5 bases each). Germline V CDR1 and CDR2: SGHVS, FQNEAQ. Trimming removed 4 bases at V and 7 bases at J, with 11 bases between. This CDR3 has 12 amino acids. The DNA for the CDR3 is TGTGCCAGCAGCTCGGGACCGGAGGAGCAGTACTTC. Protein product: CASSSGPEEQYF.

The chain uses TRBV29-1 and TRBJ1-1, with 7 nucleotides matching TRBD1. The ends lost 5 bases at V and 8 bases at J; junction bases unmatched: 5. The CDR3 loop spans 11 amino acids. Germline values: CDR1 SQVTM, CDR2 ANQGSEA. The CDR3 DNA follows: TGCAGCGTTAGGAGGGGACAGGAAGCTTTCTTT. This translates into CSVRRGQEAFF.

This clonotype has ten or more counts. This sequence joins TRBV11-3 and TRBJ1-1; no reliable D call. Germline assignment: CDR1 SGHNT and CDR2 YENEEA. V was pared by 5 bases and J by 0 bases, with 13 bases between. CDR3 size: 15 residues. The CDR3 DNA sequence: TGTGCCAGCAGCCCCCCCGGCAGATTGAACACTGAAGCTTTCTTT. Translation: CASSPPGRLNTEAFF.

The rearrangement links TRBV5-1 to TRBJ2-1; TRBD2 matches 8 bases. Unmatched junction bases numbered 8, after V lost 2 bases and J lost 4 bases. The length of the CDR3 is 16 residues. Germline CDR1 reads SGHRS; CDR2 reads YFSETQ. The DNA of the CDR3 is TGCGCCAGCAGCTTTTCTGCGGGGGGCCAGTACAATGAGCAGTTCTTC. As protein: CASSFSAGGQYNEQFF.

This clonotype has a handful of counts. The chain combines TRBV7-3 with TRBJ2-5; the match to TRBD2 covers 9 bases. Germline-derived CDR1 and CDR2 are SGHTA and FQGTGA. V was pared by 5 bases and J by 5 bases, with 6 bases of the junction left unmatched. The CDR3 runs 14 residues. CDR3 sequence reads: CASSPSGTSETQYF. CDR3 in DNA: TGTGCCAGCAGCCCATCCGGGACTAGCGAGACCCAGTACTTC.

This chain links TRBV4-2 with TRBJ1-1, with D maybe TRBD1 (5 bases). Germline CDR1 reads LGHNA; CDR2 reads YNFKEQ. Trimming cost V 2 bases and J 0 bases, with 10 bases left between them. The CDR3 loop spans 15 amino acids. CDR3 amino acids: CASSQQGLMNTEAFF. DNA for the CDR3: TGTGCCAGCAGCCAACAGGGCCTCATGAACACTGAAGCTTTCTTT.

This clonotype was detected a few times. The genes are TRBV12-3 or TRBV12-4 and TRBJ2-3; 8 bases are a match to TRBD1. The CDR3 extends over 15 amino acids. With 5 bases clipped from V and 5 bases from J, the junction kept 9 bases outside the gene matches. CDR3 DNA: TGTGCCAGCAGTATATCAGGGGGCTGGATAGATACGCAGTATTTT. This codes for CASSISGGWIDTQYF.

This clonotype was observed a handful of times. The chain employs TRBV28 and TRBJ2-3, with 11 bases matching TRBD2. The CDR3 contains 14 residues. The V segment lost 6 bases and the J segment 8 bases; nucleotides outside the gene matches: 7. Germline V CDR1 and CDR2: MDHEN, SYDVKM. This chain's CDR3 is CASSLTSGSRTQYF. In DNA, the CDR3 is TGTGCCAGCAGCCTAACTAGCGGGAGTCGTACGCAGTATTTT.

This chain uses TRBV20-1 with TRBJ1-1; D unclear. CDR1 and CDR2 (germline): DFQATT, SNEGSKA (reference sequence). The CDR3 loop spans 13 amino acids. V was shortened by 2 bases and J by 2 bases, with 9 bases between the two germline ends. The CDR3, as DNA: TGCAGTGCTAGACTGGGCCTCAACACTGAAGCTTTCTTT. It translates to CSARLGLNTEAFF.

The gene calls are TRBV24-1 and TRBJ2-7; D may correspond to TRBD1 or TRBD2 (5 bases each). The germline V and J ends were trimmed by 6 bases and 0 bases, with 14 bases remaining between them. The CDR3 totals 15 residues. CDR1 is KGHDR, CDR2 SFDVKD, per germline. Here the CDR3 reads CATSTNPGSSYEQYF. The DNA of the CDR3 is TGTGCCACCAGTACCAATCCAGGGAGCTCCTACGAGCAGTACTTC.

This clonotype was detected many times. The chain recombines TRBV7-3 with TRBJ2-7; 8 bases align to TRBD1. Germline V gene sequence: CDR1 SGHTA, CDR2 FQGTGA. V trimming: 6 bases; J trimming: 2 bases; junction bases outside the gene matches: 6. This CDR3 spans 14 amino acids. The CDR3 protein is CASSTGQGPYEQYF. CDR3 coding DNA: TGTGCCAGCAGTACCGGACAGGGACCCTACGAGCAGTACTTC.

The V and J genes are TRBV9 and TRBJ2-1; a possible D gene is TRBD2 (6 bases). V was cut by 4 bases and J by 8 bases, with 13 bases left in between. The CDR3 covers 13 residues. Germline V gene sequence: CDR1 SGDLS, CDR2 YYNGEE. CDR3: CASSPQPGDEQFF. The CDR3 DNA follows: TGTGCCAGCAGCCCACAGCCGGGGGATGAGCAGTTCTTC.

The chain uses TRBV13 and TRBJ2-5; D gene unclear. V dropped 5 bases and J dropped 5 bases, with 9 bases sitting between them. Germline V CDR1 and CDR2: PRHDT, FYEKMQ (reference sequence). The CDR3 sequence is 12 residues long. The CDR3 DNA reads as TGTGCCAGCAGCACCGCCCGGGAGACCCAGTACTTC. It specifies CASSTARETQYF.

This chain uses TRBV28 with TRBJ2-4, with TRBD2 identical over 7 bases. V gave up 2 bases and J gave up 1 base; unmatched junction bases: 5. This CDR3 region has 16 residues. Germline V gives CDR1 MDHEN, CDR2 SYDVKM. In nucleotides, the CDR3 is TGTGCCAGCAGTTTAGGCGGGAGTCCGGCCAAAAACATTCAGTACTTC. Its protein product is CASSLGGSPAKNIQYF.

This clonotype was found a few times. This rearrangement joins TRBV14 to TRBJ2-3; 7 nucleotides line up with TRBD2. Germline V gives CDR1 SGHDN, CDR2 FVKESK. Unmatched junction bases numbered 7, after V lost 0 bases and J lost 4 bases. The CDR3 has 16 residues. As DNA, the CDR3 is TGTGCCAGCAGCCAAGATCGCGGGAGCCTCGCAGATACGCAGTATTTT. As protein: CASSQDRGSLADTQYF.

The chain is built from TRBV6-5 and TRBJ2-1; D call uncertain. V lost 2 bases, J lost 0 bases, and 8 bases lay in between. Germline V gene lookup returns CDR1 MNHEY and CDR2 SVGAGI. The CDR3 sequence is 15 residues long. This CDR3 reads CASSYERSSYNEQFF. For the CDR3, the DNA is TGTGCCAGCAGTTACGAGAGGAGCTCCTACAATGAGCAGTTCTTC.

This clonotype was counted between two and nine times. V gene TRBV16 combines with J gene TRBJ2-7; unclear D gene. Germline assignment: CDR1 KGHSY and CDR2 FQNENV. This CDR3 is built from 12 residues. The V end was cut by 7 bases, the J end by 1 base, with 8 bases between. The CDR3 nucleotides read TGTGCCAGCAAAGGGCCTTCCTACGAGCAGTACTTC. Protein product: CASKGPSYEQYF.

The chain couples TRBV9 to TRBJ2-1, with 9 bases aligning to TRBD2. Germline V gene sequence: CDR1 SGDLS, CDR2 YYNGEE. The CDR3 extends over 15 amino acids. With 0 bases clipped from V and 6 bases from J, the junction kept 4 bases outside the gene matches. CDR3 nucleotides: TGTGCCAGCAGCGTAGTTGGCGGGAGGGTCAATGAGCAGTTCTTC. Translating it yields CASSVVGGRVNEQFF. Supplemented by reference TRBV9 and TRBJ2-1, the full variable domain reads DSGVTQTPKHLITATGQRVTLRCSPRSGDLSVYWYQQSLDQGLQFLIQYYNGEERAKGNILERFSAQQFPDLHSELNLSSLELGDSALYFCASSVVGGRVNEQFFGPGTRLTVL.

The rearrangement uses TRBV20-1 and TRBJ2-4; D possibly matches TRBD1 or TRBD2 (5 bases each). Germline loops: CDR1 DFQATT, CDR2 SNEGSKA (reference sequence). The CDR3 contains 17 residues. V was pared by 3 bases and J by 7 bases, with 25 bases between. The CDR3 sequence is CSARDPPGTGLRNIQYF. The CDR3 DNA sequence: TGCAGTGCTAGGGATCCGCCCGGGACCGGGCTTAGGAACATTCAGTACTTC.

The CDR3 DNA sequence: TGTGCCAGCAGTTTATCCCCTCAGGGGGCGCCTCTCTATGGCTACACCTTC. Protein sequence: CASSLSPQGAPLYGYTF. The chain has TRBV27 and TRBJ1-2; 8 nucleotides match TRBD1. Germline trimming cut 0 bases from V and 4 bases from J; bases unmatched to any gene: 10. The CDR3 totals 17 residues. Germline assignment: CDR1 MNHEY and CDR2 SMNVEV (reference sequence).

This clonotype appeared a few times. The rearrangement uses TRBV7-3 and TRBJ2-3; 13 positions match TRBD2. The germline V gene has CDR1 SGHTA and CDR2 FQGTGA. The CDR3 length is 19 residues. Trimming cost V 4 bases and J 0 bases; bases outside gene matches: 10. The CDR3 DNA reads as TGTGCCAGCAGCTCACCCCCGTTGACTAGCGGGGGGAGCACAGATACGCAGTATTTT. Translating gives CASSSPPLTSGGSTDTQYF.

This clonotype came up a few times. The J gene is TRBJ2-6, the V gene TRBV28; no definite D call. The CDR3 is made up of 13 amino acids. Germline lookup yields CDR1 MDHEN and CDR2 SYDVKM. V was cut by 4 bases and J by 4 bases, with 5 bases left in between. The CDR3 nucleotides read TGTGCCAGCAGTTCTGCAGGGGCCAACGTCCTGACTTTC. Translating gives CASSSAGANVLTF.

There are a few counts of this clonotype. This chain joins TRBV4-3 and TRBJ2-5; 8 positions match TRBD1. Trimming cost V 3 bases and J 0 bases; bases outside gene matches: 9. Germline V gene sequence: CDR1 LGHNA, CDR2 YSLEER. The CDR3 loop spans 17 amino acids. CDR3 residues: CASSHHWGRGHQETQYF. In nucleotides, the CDR3 is TGCGCCAGCAGCCACCATTGGGGCAGGGGGCACCAAGAGACCCAGTACTTC.